This T cell receptor (beta chain) was sequenced in a study of shared clonotypes between healthy human individuals. TCRdb's copy holds only in-frame clones and misses some; the assay was immunoSEQ multiplex PCR. Of 600,000 to 700,000 clones listed, roughly 73% were seen once; the top ten hold around 1.7%. This clone was seen just once. Germline V gene data show CDR1 as MGHRA and CDR2 as YSYEKL. Trimming removed 5 bases from V and 1 base from J; junction bases left unmatched: 16. CDR3 length equals 19 residues. The TCR sequence derives from a woman younger than 45 in good health. The sample taken for sequencing was memory CD4+ T cells sorted from blood. The subset: CD45RA-negative fraction. The V call is TRBV4-1, the J call TRBJ2-7, with 11 positions matching TRBD2. The CDR3 region has the DNA TGCGCCAGCAGCAAAGGAGGCGGGCTAGCGGGAGGATCATCCTACGAGCAGTACTTC. The encoded protein is CASSKGGGLAGGSSYEQYF.